This T cell receptor beta chain was documented in a study of somatic mutations in cytotoxic T cells in rheumatoid arthritis. Study at large: Flow sorting of some V beta antibody-stained T cells reached nearly 100% purity, with V beta1+ cells also TCRB-sequenced. Study-level results: Unlike healthy controls, rheumatoid arthritis patients had CD8+ clonality that increased with age.

Clones were read by immunoSEQ multiplex PCR, and TCRdb kept only the in-frame ones, dropping some. The repertoire holds 15,000 to 20,000 clones, 80% seen once, with over 25% in the top ten. On this clone: Antigen specificity is unknown.

Sequencing input: CD8+ T cells sorted from blood. This receptor was taken from an adult with rheumatoid arthritis.

The CDR3 loop is CASSFPSDRAFEQFF. The CDR3 DNA reads as TGCGCCAGCAGCTTCCCTTCGGACAGGGCTTTTGAGCAGTTCTTC. The gene calls are TRBV5-1 and TRBJ2-1; 8 bases fit TRBD1. The CDR3 runs to 15 residues. Germline V gene lookup returns CDR1 SGHRS and CDR2 YFSETQ. V trimming: 2 bases; J trimming: 9 bases; junction bases outside the gene matches: 10. The whole variable domain, filled in from reference TRBV5-1 and TRBJ2-1, reads KAGVTQTPRYLIKTRGQQVTLSCSPISGHRSVSWYQQTPGQGLQFLFEYFSETQRNKGNFPGRFSGRQFSNSRSEMNVSTLELGDSALYLCASSFPSDRAFEQFFGPGTRLTVL.